This record concerns one TCR beta chain sequence. This receptor's antigen is unknown. No much larger clone is present one base from it, and per-base qualities are unavailable. Receptor amplification or capture employed the immunoSEQ multiplex PCR assay. For the multiplex PCR, a mixture combining 60 forward primers for TCR Vbeta segments and 13 reverse primers for TCR Jbeta segments was used. A multiplex PCR assay on genomic DNA amplified the CDR3 region of rearranged TCR beta genes. On the Illumina HiSeq System, the amplified TCR beta libraries were sequenced as 87-base-pair reads. The published analysis was carried out like this. A later analysis tallied about 77 million unique TCR beta chains across the 640 or so repertoires, and approximately 11 million of those chains were shared by two or more donors. Raw reads were error-corrected and collapsed into unique sequences with a nearest-neighbor algorithm that merged closely related sequences to remove PCR and sequencing errors. To assign V, D and J gene segments, CDR3 sequences were aligned to IMGT reference sequences. For a sequence to be retained, at least a six-nucleotide match to both a V gene segment and a J gene segment was required. Rearrangements were called productive when the CDR3 lacked stop codons and stayed in frame with V and J; all others were non-productive. Following IMGT convention, CDR3 was defined as the stretch from the second conserved V-encoded cysteine to the conserved J-encoded phenylalanine. The earlier analysis of more than 450 of the donors excluded sequences that lacked an unambiguous match to a single V gene segment. An earlier analysis of about 600 of the donors called V segments functional above 56.7% productive rearrangements and segregating when the between-donor standard deviation exceeded 5%. A statistical classification framework was built for diagnosing cytomegalovirus status from the catalog of TCR beta chain sequences. A later analysis assigned V and J genes by comparing TCR nucleotide sequences with IMGT/GENE-DB human TR gene sequences. Using the TCRdist pipeline, a later analysis assigned CDR3 sequences along with most-parsimonious VDJ recombination scenarios. A later analysis defined each TCR beta chain by its CDR3 amino acid sequence plus V-gene family, and excluded reads lacking a unique V-gene family. As a way to deal with suspected cross-contamination and a sequencing artifact, a later analysis dropped 640 or so nucleotide sequences that were highly shared and had low generation probability. A later analysis calculated a clonal expansion index for each public chain from normalized within-repertoire ranks of inferred template counts. Generation probabilities in a later analysis came from a VDJ recombination model fitted to out-of-frame rearrangements, and those results were checked against IGoR. In a later analysis, TCR-TCR, TCR-HLA and TCR-CMV co-occurrence was scored with hypergeometric tests, and a repertoire-size bias correction was applied to TCR pairs. False discovery rates were estimated in a later analysis by permuting HLA or CMV assignments 20 times. In a later analysis, co-occurring TCRs were grouped using DBSCAN, and TCRdist sequence similarity was added for clustering within HLA-allele-positive subsets. For co-occurrence clustering, repertoires with fewer than 30,000 or more than 120,000 public chains were excluded, along with roughly five repertoires with anomalous nucleotide sharing. The source is immuneACCESS, and TCRdb retained only in-frame sequences with V and J called. Part of the clones is not carried over; for the studies checked, unresolved V genes explain less than half of this, and the remainder is unexplained. The DNA was the basis for D and trimming; V, J and clone size are from that table. This sample holds 200,000 to 250,000 clones; around 80% were observed only once. The leading ten clones occupy roughly 1.5% of the sample.

This sample is part of a study of cytomegalovirus exposure and HLA in healthy donors (dated by TCRdb to 2017 to 2019). About the full investigation: An earlier analysis of fewer than 750 of the donors reported 276 Gb of sequence data and 95 million to 130 million unique TCR beta sequences obtained from roughly 170 million T cells. To study patterns of TCR occurrence, a later analysis re-analyzed previously published TCR beta repertoires from around 700 donors and added high-resolution HLA genotyping. The study used immunosequencing to profile the T cell repertoires of 666 subjects and linked those repertoires to cytomegalovirus serostatus. Because of strong linkage in the cohort, four or five DR-DQ haplotypes were treated as single units for association and clustering. Donor age, sex, ethnicity and CMV serostatus were compiled alongside the repertoire data. A later genetic analysis took genome-wide SNP genotypes for about three fifths of the 666 donors and used that subset as a discovery cohort. All discovery cohort repertoires had been generated using a single sequencing platform. An earlier analysis of 587 of the donors used high-throughput TCR beta sequencing to judge whether each TCR beta V gene segment behaved as functional or pseudogenic. Rather than drawing on any new phenotypic data, the later analysis identified candidate immune exposures from TCR beta sequences and the way those sequences occurred across donors. HLA typing included class I and class II loci at four-digit resolution. Besides the first cohort of roughly 660 subjects, a separate validation cohort made up of 120 different subjects was used. Typing coverage differed by locus: A, B, C, DRB1 and DQB1 were typed in roughly 620-640 donors, DQA1 in about 550, DPA1 in some 570, and DPB1 in around 440. Among the approximately 430 genotyped donors, approximately 81% belonged to the genetic ancestry cluster associated with self-reported Caucasian donors. To predict cytomegalovirus infection status, the study brought together high-throughput TCR immunosequencing, statistical association of individual TCRs with disease status, and machine learning. An early release covering roughly 640 HLA-typed donors comprised 250 to 350 gigabases of sequencing data and roughly 86 million unique TCR sequences. The study aimed to test whether signatures of past pathogen exposure could be identified by cataloging public T cell receptors. On average, roughly 250,000 unique TCR beta nucleotide sequences were sequenced per donor among a few hundred genotyped donors of the cohort, with roughly 18% of those sequences being non-productive.

From cysteine to phenylalanine, the CDR3 is 13 amino acids long. The entry retains the CDR3 DNA only, 39 bases that are in frame from base 1. The germline V gene (reference sequence) specifies MNHNY as CDR1 and SVGAGI as CDR2. Germline trimming amounts to 7 bases on V and 7 bases on J, with 8 as the count of junction bases outside the gene matches. The cohort was made up of 650 to 700 healthy bone marrow donors. All cohort members were sampled while nominally healthy, although unrecorded immune exposures were likely present. The donor was CMV seronegative and was included in the group of approximately 350 seronegative cohort members. Every donor gave a peripheral blood sample, and the peripheral blood mononuclear cells from that sample were used for TCR beta sequencing. Genomic DNA was extracted from the blood cell samples with the Qiagen DNeasy Blood Extraction Kit. Results the study describes overall, beyond this receptor: Because HLA typing was missing for some donors at each locus, association tests included only the typed subset. The classifier was reported to diagnose cytomegalovirus status with high specificity and sensitivity in both the original and validation cohorts. A later genetic analysis associated a missense DCLRE1C variant with V-gene and J-gene trimming of TCR beta chains, and an independent cohort replicated the association. Roughly uniform sequencing depth across donors was assumed in presence/absence analyses, although this assumption may not hold. Linkage disequilibrium might explain the correlated functional status among segregating V segments, but an unknown experimental factor could not be ruled out. Most CMV-associated TCR beta chains appeared to be HLA-restricted in a later analysis, and the HLA associations seemed to be driven largely by CMV exposure. According to a later genetic analysis, donors in an Asian-associated ancestry cluster had fewer N-insertions in productive TCRs than the roughly 700-donor mean. A cluster of highly shared sequence variants was judged likely to represent a technical artifact of the sequencing pipeline. Compared with equally common non-associated chains, HLA-associated TCR beta chains in a later analysis were more clonally expanded and had lower generation probabilities. Because the 87-base-pair reads could not distinguish some IMGT-functional V segments, including TRBV6-2 and TRBV6-3, those segments were excluded. A later analysis associated 15,000 or so TCR beta sequences with specific HLA alleles at a false discovery rate of 0.05. Because counts were too low, 15 to 20 rarely observed V segments, including chromosome 9 orphons, were left out of the earlier analysis of some 600 of the donors. Assigning TCR associations to individual alleles was difficult when HLA alleles, especially DR and DQ, strongly co-occurred. Only TCR beta chains were sequenced in this cohort, and the absence of alpha or paired-chain data limited detectable features. In an earlier analysis of several hundred of the donors, most TCR beta V segments were observed in productive rearrangements about 90% or about 30% of the time, broadly matching IMGT annotations. The study listed 150 to 200 TCR beta chains as associated with cytomegalovirus. It was suggested by the authors that the approach could potentially be generalized to other disease states and immunological phenotypes. According to a later analysis, TCR association rates differed among HLA loci, with DRB1 alleles showing the most associated TCRs and HLA-C alleles showing the fewest. In vitro tests confirmed that a few of the cytomegalovirus-associated TCR beta chains recognize cytomegalovirus antigens. According to a later analysis, parvovirus B19, influenza, CMV and Epstein-Barr virus appeared linked to several top co-occurrence clusters. A further reported finding was that TCR beta sequences accurately predicted the HLA-A and HLA-B alleles for most subjects in the first cohort. Most TCR sequences were observed very rarely across donors, whereas some public TCRs were present in many individuals. CMV serostatus was the only immune exposure information available for the cohort.

Material: PBMCs. This TCR came from a man aged 50-59 years in good health and CMV-seronegative. The chain uses TRBV6-6 and TRBJ1-2, with 8 bases aligning to TRBD1. The CDR3 protein is CASTADRARGYTF. The base sequence is TGTGCCAGCACCGCGGACAGGGCACGTGGCTACACCTTC.